Reported below is one T cell receptor (beta chain). This entry is derived from a study of blood T cell repertoires in COVID-19. Background on the study: From T cells, B-cell-depleted T cells, or PBMCs came the material, which was cDNA or gDNA.

Assay used: immunoSEQ multiplex PCR; TCRdb lists only in-frame clones, some missing. Here the sample spans approximately 150,000 clones, just over 90% being singletons. Germline values: CDR1 KGHSH, CDR2 LQKENI. The CDR3 has 15 amino acids. V gave up 1 base and J gave up 4 bases, with 13 bases separating them. This clonotype originated in a woman aged 60-70 years with COVID-19, enrolled during active disease. Sequenced input: peripheral blood. The chain carries TRBV18 and TRBJ1-1, with a weak D call TRBD1 (5 bases). The CDR3 nucleotides read TGTGCCAGCTCACCACTCCAGGGATCCGGCACTGAAGCTTTCTTT. Translated, it gives CASSPLQGSGTEAFF. The whole variable domain, remainder taken from reference TRBV18 and TRBJ1-1, is NAGVMQNPRHLVRRRGQEARLRCSPMKGHSHVYWYRQLPEEGLKFMVYLQKENIIDESGMPKERFSAEFPKEGPSILRIQQVVRGDSAAYFCASSPLQGSGTEAFFGQGTRLTVV.